A single sample is the source of the 24 T cell receptor beta chains below, sequenced in a study of post-analysis software for immune sequencing data. The study's findings and limits: Patients carried several TRBV segments more frequently than controls did, and TRBV5-6, TRBV5-1 and TRBV20-1 were among them.

Unique-molecular-identifier-tagged TCR beta cDNA libraries were used. TCRdb passed the PCR reads through MiXCR, listing each CDR3 protein once. The sample shows some 700,000 distinct CDR3 sequences, around 64% of them seen only once. Antigens of these TCRs are unknown. Source material: blood. The receptor set was obtained from a girl aged 2 to 9 with multiple sclerosis.

The genes are TRBV12-3 or TRBV12-4 and TRBJ2-5; 9 bases fit TRBD1. The CDR3 has 19 residues. V lost 5 bases and J lost 3; bases outside the gene matches: 19. CDR3 amino acids: CASSLSGTGKLRGKETQYF. The CDR3 nucleotides read TGTGCCAGCAGTCTCTCCGGGACAGGGAAATTACGGGGCAAAGAGACCCAGTACTTC.

The chain carries TRBV18 and TRBJ2-4; D is ambiguous. This CDR3 is built from 13 residues. Trimming pared 4 bases from V and 13 bases from J, leaving 17 bases between. Germline V lookup: CDR1 KGHSH, CDR2 LQKENI. The CDR3 nucleotides are TGTGCCAGCTCACGAAACCGAGGAGAGGAGCAGTACTTC. Translation: CASSRNRGEEQYF.

In this sample, this clonotype turned up many times. An end of the junction does not agree with germline; a read error may underlie this. The V and J genes are TRBV12-3 or TRBV12-4 and TRBJ2-7; D tentatively fits TRBD1 or TRBD2 (5 bases each). CDR3 length: 13 amino acids. The CDR3 bases are TGTGCCAGCAGCTTAGGGACCTCCTACGAGCAGTACTTC. This codes for CASSLGTSYEQYF.

The rearrangement uses TRBV7-2 and TRBJ2-2; D possibly uses TRBD1 or TRBD2 (5 bases each). The germline V gene encodes CDR1 SGHTA and CDR2 FQGNSA. Trimming removed 5 bases at V and 1 base at J, with 14 bases between. The CDR3 is 16 residues long. The CDR3 loop reads CASSRSGTMNTGELFF. CDR3 sequence (DNA): TGTGCCAGCAGCCGTTCCGGGACGATGAACACCGGGGAGCTGTTTTTT.

The chain links TRBV29-1 to TRBJ1-5; D not resolved. V lost 4 bases and J 5 bases, leaving 9 bases between the germline ends. The CDR3 is made up of 12 amino acids. Germline V gene data show CDR1 as SQVTM and CDR2 as ANQGSEA. CDR3 sequence reads: CSVAPADQPQHF. CDR3 nucleotide sequence: TGCAGCGTTGCCCCGGCAGATCAGCCCCAGCATTTT.

In this sample, this clonotype turned up a few times. The CDR3 reads CASSLESGSSSYEQYF. In DNA form, the CDR3 reads TGCGCCAGCAGCTTGGAGTCAGGGTCCTCTTCCTACGAGCAGTACTTC. V is TRBV5-1 and J is TRBJ2-5, with D perhaps matching TRBD1 (5 bases). Judging by the DNA end, TRBJ2-7 fits better; the J call may be wrong. Germline V gives CDR1 SGHRS, CDR2 YFSETQ. This CDR3 has 16 residues.

The CDR3 loop is CASSSGGSPYTEAFF. DNA of the CDR3: TGTGCCAGCAGCTCGGGGGGCAGCCCTTACACTGAAGCTTTCTTT. V and J are TRBV7-2 and TRBJ1-1, with D perhaps TRBD1 (6 bases). This CDR3 is built from 15 residues. The V end lost 4 bases, the J end lost 3 bases, and 15 bases lay between the germline ends. Germline V lookup: CDR1 SGHTA, CDR2 FQGNSA.

This clonotype was detected only a few times. The chain employs TRBV20-1 and TRBJ2-1; D unclear. CDR1 is DFQATT, CDR2 SNEGSKA, per germline (reference sequence). The ends were cut back, 1 base at V and 7 bases at J, with 5 bases in the middle. This CDR3 has 11 residues. The CDR3 loop reads CSARVKNEQFF. DNA of the CDR3: TGCAGTGCTAGAGTGAAGAATGAGCAGTTCTTC.

This clonotype has more than one count but fewer than ten. This chain joins TRBV5-5 and TRBJ2-3; 9 nucleotides align to TRBD1. The V gene end was trimmed by 4 bases and the J gene end by 0 bases; junction bases not matched to a gene: 12. Germline V gives CDR1 SGHKS, CDR2 YYEKEE (reference sequence). The CDR3 has 18 residues. This CDR3 is CASSHNRGRSPSTDTQYF. CDR3 bases: TGTGCCAGCAGCCATAACAGGGGGCGTTCTCCTAGCACAGATACGCAGTATTTT.

The chain uses TRBV7-9 and TRBJ2-7; TRBD1 might be the D (6 bases). Germline V gene sequence: CDR1 SEHNR, CDR2 FQNEAQ (reference sequence). CDR3 size: 15 residues. Trimming removed 4 bases from V and 9 bases from J, with 22 bases in between. The CDR3 spells CASSSTRDNVDWQYF. The CDR3 DNA sequence: TGTGCCAGCAGCTCAACCCGGGACAACGTGGACTGGCAGTACTTC. Full variable domain (remainder filled in from reference TRBV7-9 and TRBJ2-7): DTGVSQNPRHKITKRGQNVTFRCDPISEHNRLYWYRQTLGQGPEFLTYFQNEAQLEKSRLLSDRFSAERPKGSFSTLEIQRTEQGDSAMYLCASSSTRDNVDWQYFGPGTRLTVT.

This clonotype was observed a few times. V usage is TRBV5-1 and J usage is TRBJ2-7; tentatively, D is TRBD2 (5 bases). The germline gives CDR1 SGHRS, CDR2 YFSETQ. V was trimmed by 4 bases and J by 6 bases, leaving 17 bases between them. There are 14 residues in the CDR3. CDR3 region: CASSLDGGAGEQYF. The DNA for the CDR3 is TGCGCCAGCAGCCTTGATGGAGGCGCTGGCGAGCAGTACTTC.

The rearrangement links TRBV10-2 to TRBJ2-5, with a possible D match to TRBD2 (5 bases). The ends were cut back, 6 bases at V and 3 bases at J, with 14 bases in the middle. Germline loops: CDR1 WSHSY, CDR2 SAAADI. The CDR3 runs 14 residues. The CDR3 sequence: CASRDPGGEETQYF. CDR3 in DNA: TGCGCCAGCAGGGACCCCGGAGGCGAAGAGACCCAGTACTTC.

The rearrangement uses TRBV6-2 or TRBV6-3 and TRBJ2-3; 7 nucleotides match TRBD2. With V trimmed by 7 bases and J by 4 bases, 11 bases remained unmatched. Germline V lookup: CDR1 MNHEY, CDR2 SVGEGT. This CDR3 comprises 15 residues. The CDR3 loop is CASTNGGSRADTQYF. In DNA, the CDR3 is TGTGCCAGCACCAACGGGGGGTCTAGAGCAGATACGCAGTATTTT.

This clonotype came up once. V and J are TRBV29-1 and TRBJ1-2; D perhaps matches TRBD1 (5 bases). The CDR3 is 14 amino acids. With 4 bases removed from V and 7 bases from J, the gap between germline ends came to 19 bases. CDR1 and CDR2 (germline): SQVTM, ANQGSEA. The CDR3 protein is CSVGGRLGDGGYTF. As DNA, the CDR3 is TGCAGCGTTGGAGGAAGGTTGGGGGACGGTGGCTACACCTTC.

The V gene is TRBV10-3, the J gene TRBJ2-2, with 12 bases lining up with TRBD1. The germline V gene encodes CDR1 ENHRY and CDR2 SYGVKD. Germline trimming cut 6 bases from V and 4 bases from J; bases unmatched to any gene: 3. The CDR3 totals 15 residues. The CDR3 DNA sequence: TGTGCCATCAGCGTGGGACAGGGGGCCACCGGGGAGCTGTTTTTT. Translating gives CAISVGQGATGELFF.

This clonotype was counted a few times. J is TRBJ1-2 and V is TRBV12-3 or TRBV12-4; D not certain. Between the trimmed V and J ends, which lost 2 bases and 4 bases, there was a span of 8 bases. This CDR3 is built from 13 residues. The CDR3 bases are TGTGCCAGCAGTTTATCTCAGGTCTATGGCTACACCTTC. Its protein product is CASSLSQVYGYTF.

This clonotype appeared a few times. V gene TRBV29-1 combines with J gene TRBJ1-2, with 11 bases matching TRBD1. The V segment lost 7 bases and the J segment 4 bases; nucleotides outside the gene matches: 5. The CDR3 has 13 amino acids. The germline CDR1 and CDR2 sequences are SQVTM and ANQGSEA. The CDR3: CSAGQGDLYGYTF. In DNA form, the CDR3 reads TGCAGCGCGGGACAGGGGGATCTCTATGGCTACACCTTC.

The rearrangement uses TRBV29-1 and TRBJ1-2, with 9 bases fitting TRBD1. This CDR3 region has 13 residues. In germline, CDR1 is SQVTM, CDR2 ANQGSEA. The trim removed 7 bases at V and 10 bases at J, leaving 13 bases unmatched. CDR3 residues: CSALDRDRVDYTF. The CDR3 DNA reads as TGCAGCGCTCTAGACCGGGACAGGGTGGACTACACCTTC.

This clonotype appeared a single time. The junction departs from germline at one end; a sequencing error may be responsible. The chain links TRBV7-9 to TRBJ1-1; tentatively, D is TRBD1 (6 bases). CDR3 size: 16 residues. The germline V gene encodes CDR1 SEHNR and CDR2 FQNEAQ (reference sequence). CDR3 nucleotides: TGTGCCAACAGCCGAAGGGGGGCGGGGATGAACACTGAAGCTTTCTTT. Amino acids: CANSRRGAGMNTEAFF.

Details on this clonotype: At one end the junction does not follow the germline gene, possibly because of a read error. This chain joins TRBV4-1 and TRBJ1-2; D remains unclear. CDR1 is MGHRA and CDR2 is YSYEKL in the germline V gene. The CDR3 runs to 15 residues. CDR3 sequence: CASSQGPGFLYGYTF. The CDR3 DNA reads TGCGCCAGTAGCCAAGGTCCGGGTTTCCTCTATGGCTACACCTTC.

V is TRBV14 and J is TRBJ2-1; either TRBD1 or TRBD2 may supply D (5 bases each). The V end was cut by 0 bases, the J end by 2 bases, with 14 bases between. The CDR3 runs 17 residues. CDR1 SGHDN and CDR2 FVKESK come from the germline V gene. The DNA for the CDR3 is TGTGCCAGCAGCCAAGAATGGGGGACCTTTCCCTACAATGAGCAGTTCTTC. Its protein product is CASSQEWGTFPYNEQFF. Together with reference TRBV14 and TRBJ2-1, the CDR3 gives the full variable domain: EAGVTQFPSHSVIEKGQTVTLRCDPISGHDNLYWYRRVMGKEIKFLLHFVKESKQDESGMPNNRFLAERTGGTYSTLKVQPAELEDSGVYFCASSQEWGTFPYNEQFFGPGTRLTVL.

J is TRBJ2-1 and V is TRBV20-1; D is unclear. Trimming cost V 2 bases and J 1 base, with 6 bases left between them. Germline CDR1 DFQATT, CDR2 SNEGSKA (reference sequence). CDR3 length equals 13 residues. The CDR3 DNA reads TGCAGTGCTAGAATAGGATCCTACAATGAGCAGTTCTTC. This encodes CSARIGSYNEQFF.

The rearrangement joins TRBV27 to TRBJ2-2; D perhaps matches TRBD1 (6 bases). With 5 bases removed from V and 0 bases from J, the gap between germline ends came to 19 bases. This CDR3 contains 18 residues. Germline-derived CDR1 and CDR2 are MNHEY and SMNVEV (reference sequence). In DNA form, the CDR3 reads TGTGCCAGCAGTCAAACCGGATGGACAGAAACGAACACCGGGGAGCTGTTTTTT. It codes for CASSQTGWTETNTGELFF.

The genes are TRBV24-1 and TRBJ1-5; D remains ambiguous. The germline V and J ends were trimmed by 4 bases and 3 bases, with 3 bases remaining between them. The CDR3 spans 12 residues. Germline-derived CDR1 and CDR2 are KGHDR and SFDVKD. CDR3 sequence: CATSDFNQPQHF. CDR3 nucleotides: TGTGCCACCAGTGACTTCAATCAGCCCCAGCATTTT.